This is a list of T cell receptor beta chains from one sample in a study of cytomegalovirus exposure and HLA in healthy donors. Here immunoSEQ multiplex PCR was the method, and the copy in TCRdb shows in-frame clones only, minus some. The table has over 100,000 clones, approximately 87% seen once. Material for sequencing was PBMCs. These receptor sequences come from a man in his forties in good health and CMV-seronegative. Each CDR3 is given with its conserved first and last residue. The D gene is left open where the match is weak. Some rows mark clone size as missing; the rest say once, few, many or name a class of expanded clone.

V,J,D,size,CDR3,DNA
TRBV5-6,TRBJ2-7,TRBD1,once,CASTSGDRAYEQYF,TGTGCCAGCACCTCTGGGGACAGGGCCTACGAGCAGTACTTC
TRBV6-5,TRBJ2-7,TRBD1,NA,CASSSIGTGGFYEQYF,TGTGCCAGCAGTTCGATCGGGACAGGGGGTTTCTACGAGCAGTACTTC
TRBV4-1,TRBJ2-1,TRBD2,NA,CASSQEGLAGGEQFF,TGCGCCAGCAGCCAAGAGGGACTAGCGGGAGGTGAGCAGTTCTTC
TRBV4-3,TRBJ2-3,TRBD2,NA,CASSQDPLGAGGRETQYF,TGCGCCAGCAGCCAAGATCCCCTTGGAGCGGGGGGGCGTGAAACGCAGTATTTT
TRBV7-2,TRBJ2-3,NA,NA,CASSLFPVGEGADTQYF,TGTGCCAGCAGCTTGTTTCCGGTGGGGGAGGGGGCAGATACGCAGTATTTT
TRBV19,TRBJ1-1,TRBD1,NA,CASNEGAFTEAFF,TGTGCCAGTAACGAGGGGGCTTTCACTGAAGCTTTCTTT
TRBV5-4,TRBJ1-4,TRBD1,NA,CASSVDRGEKLFF,TGTGCCAGCAGCGTTGACAGGGGCGAAAAACTGTTTTTT
TRBV27,TRBJ2-7,NA,few,CASSLAPTYEQYF,TGTGCCAGCAGTTTAGCGCCTACCTACGAGCAGTACTTC
TRBV4-1,TRBJ2-7,TRBD1,NA,CASSQAGTGDHEQYF,TGCGCCAGCAGCCAAGCCGGGACAGGGGACCACGAGCAGTACTTC
TRBV7-9,TRBJ1-2,NA,NA,CSSSRETDGYTF,TGTTCCAGCAGTAGGGAGACGGATGGCTACACCTTC
TRBV6-5,TRBJ2-7,NA,once,CASSLTGTSYEQYF,TGTGCCAGCAGTTTAACCGGGACTTCCTACGAGCAGTACTTC
TRBV5-1,TRBJ1-1,NA,NA,CASSLGRGGEAFF,TGCGCCAGCAGCTTGGGAAGGGGTGGTGAAGCTTTCTTT
TRBV7-2,TRBJ2-3,TRBD2,NA,CASSTGLAGLDTQYF,TGTGCCAGCAGCACGGGACTAGCGGGGTTAGATACGCAGTATTTT
TRBV13,TRBJ1-1,NA,NA,CASSLGGLGAFF,TGTGCCAGCAGCTTAGGGGGGCTAGGGGCTTTCTTT
TRBV19,TRBJ1-5,NA,NA,CASRAGPSNQPQHF,TGTGCCAGTAGGGCGGGGCCCAGCAATCAGCCCCAGCATTTT
TRBV7-2,TRBJ2-3,TRBD2,once,CASSPIGGGATDTQYF,TGTGCCAGCAGCCCCATTGGCGGGGGGGCTACAGATACGCAGTATTTT
TRBV2,TRBJ2-1,TRBD2,NA,CASRAGLADEQFF,TGTGCCAGCAGGGCCGGACTAGCGGATGAGCAGTTCTTC
TRBV25-1,TRBJ2-1,NA,NA,CASRAGQRNNEQFF,TGTGCCAGCAGGGCGGGACAGAGAAACAATGAGCAGTTCTTC
TRBV27,TRBJ1-4,TRBD1,NA,CASSFGTAEKLFF,TGTGCCAGCAGCTTCGGGACAGCTGAAAAACTGTTTTTT
TRBV28,TRBJ2-5,TRBD2,once,CASSPGLAGGSQYF,TGTGCCAGCAGCCCGGGACTAGCGGGGGGCTCCCAGTACTTC
TRBV9,TRBJ2-7,NA,NA,CASSGDTYEQYF,TGTGCCAGCAGCGGGGACACCTACGAGCAGTACTTC
TRBV27,TRBJ2-1,NA,NA,CASSADLVSYNEQFF,TGTGCCAGCAGTGCGGACTTAGTCTCCTACAATGAGCAGTTCTTC
TRBV11-2,TRBJ2-1,NA,NA,CASSREASEQFF,TGTGCCAGCAGCCGGGAAGCCAGTGAGCAGTTCTTC
TRBV28,TRBJ1-2,TRBD1,NA,CASRRTGTNYGYTF,TGTGCCAGCAGAAGGACAGGAACTAACTATGGCTACACCTTC
TRBV29-1,TRBJ2-1,TRBD2,NA,CSVVGLSGGLFYNEQFF,TGCAGCGTTGTTGGCCTTAGCGGGGGACTATTTTACAATGAGCAGTTCTTC
TRBV28,TRBJ1-4,NA,NA,CASSLIQNEKLFF,TGTGCCAGCAGTTTAATCCAGAATGAAAAACTGTTTTTT
TRBV2,TRBJ2-3,TRBD2,NA,CASRGDYTDTQYF,TGTGCCAGCAGGGGGGACTACACAGATACGCAGTATTTT
TRBV25-1,TRBJ2-5,NA,NA,CASSSDGGLAQYF,TGTGCCAGCAGTTCCGACGGCGGTTTGGCCCAGTACTTC
TRBV6-6,TRBJ2-7,NA,few,CASSYEGRGGEQYF,TGTGCCAGCAGTTATGAAGGTAGGGGTGGCGAGCAGTACTTC
TRBV4-1,TRBJ1-2,TRBD1,NA,CASSQAGTVNGYTF,TGCGCCAGCAGCCAGGCCGGGACAGTAAATGGCTACACCTTC
TRBV19,TRBJ1-2,TRBD1,NA,CASSWTGDGYTF,TGTGCCAGTAGCTGGACAGGGGATGGCTACACCTTC
TRBV5-8,TRBJ2-3,TRBD2,NA,CASSYGTSGDTQYF,TGTGCCAGCAGCTACGGGACTAGCGGAGATACGCAGTATTTT
TRBV7-2,TRBJ2-6,NA,NA,CASSPGVSGANVLTF,TGTGCCAGCAGCCCCGGGGTCTCTGGGGCCAACGTCCTGACTTTC
TRBV10-1,TRBJ2-7,NA,NA,CASSETGIDEQYF,TGCGCCAGCAGTGAGACAGGGATCGACGAGCAGTACTTC
TRBV25-1,TRBJ2-2,NA,NA,CASSEPGRAGELFF,TGTGCCAGCAGTGAACCCGGGCGGGCCGGGGAGCTGTTTTTT
TRBV6-1,TRBJ1-2,TRBD1,NA,CASSVAGGGPGYTF,TGTGCCAGCAGTGTGGCTGGAGGGGGCCCCGGCTACACCTTC
TRBV7-2,TRBJ2-3,NA,NA,CASRPTGDTQYF,TGTGCCAGCAGACCTACAGGGGATACGCAGTATTTT
TRBV28,TRBJ2-1,TRBD2,NA,CASSSGGGYNEQFF,TGTGCCAGCAGTTCGGGGGGGGGTTACAATGAGCAGTTCTTC
TRBV5-1,TRBJ1-2,NA,NA,CASSITGGADYGYTF,TGCGCCAGCAGCATTACGGGGGGCGCAGACTATGGCTACACCTTC
TRBV29-1,TRBJ2-7,NA,NA,CSVSDWKYEQYF,TGCAGCGTCTCGGACTGGAAATACGAGCAGTACTTC
TRBV4-3,TRBJ1-2,TRBD1,NA,CASSHTGAYGYTF,TGCGCCAGCAGCCATACAGGGGCCTATGGCTACACCTTC
TRBV11-2,TRBJ2-7,NA,once,CASSIPFTTYEQYF,TGTGCCAGCAGCATCCCCTTTACTACCTACGAGCAGTACTTC